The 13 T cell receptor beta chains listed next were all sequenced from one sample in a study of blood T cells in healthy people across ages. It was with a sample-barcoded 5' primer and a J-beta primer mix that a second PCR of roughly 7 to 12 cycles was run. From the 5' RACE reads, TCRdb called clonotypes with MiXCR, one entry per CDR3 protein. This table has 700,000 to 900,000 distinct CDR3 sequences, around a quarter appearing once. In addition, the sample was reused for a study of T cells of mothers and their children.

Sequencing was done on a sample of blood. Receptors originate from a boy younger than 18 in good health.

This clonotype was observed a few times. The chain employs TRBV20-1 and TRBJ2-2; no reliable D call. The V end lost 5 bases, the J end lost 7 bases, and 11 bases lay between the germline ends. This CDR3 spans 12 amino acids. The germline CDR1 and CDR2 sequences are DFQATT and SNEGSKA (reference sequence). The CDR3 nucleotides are TGCAGTGCTGAAATCTGGAGCGGGGAGCTGTTTTTT. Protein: CSAEIWSGELFF.

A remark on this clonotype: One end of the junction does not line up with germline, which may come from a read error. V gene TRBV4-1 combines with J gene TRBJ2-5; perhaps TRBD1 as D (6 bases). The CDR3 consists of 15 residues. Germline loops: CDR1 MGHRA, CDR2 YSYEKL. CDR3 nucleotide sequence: TGCGCCGGCAGCCAAGAGGGATCTACAGGGGAGACCCAGTACTTC. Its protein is CAGSQEGSTGETQYF.

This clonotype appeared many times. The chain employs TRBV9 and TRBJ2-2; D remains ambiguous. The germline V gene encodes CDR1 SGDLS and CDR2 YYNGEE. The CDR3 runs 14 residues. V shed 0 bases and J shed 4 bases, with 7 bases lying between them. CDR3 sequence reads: CASSVVMSTGELFF. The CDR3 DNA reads TGTGCCAGCAGCGTAGTGATGTCCACCGGGGAGCTGTTTTTT.

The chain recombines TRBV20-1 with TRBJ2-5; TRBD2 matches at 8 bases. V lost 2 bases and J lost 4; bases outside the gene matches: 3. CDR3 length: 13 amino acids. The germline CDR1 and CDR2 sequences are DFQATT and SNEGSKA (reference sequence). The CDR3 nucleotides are TGCAGTGCTAGATCGGGGGGGCCAGAGACCCAGTACTTC. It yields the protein CSARSGGPETQYF.

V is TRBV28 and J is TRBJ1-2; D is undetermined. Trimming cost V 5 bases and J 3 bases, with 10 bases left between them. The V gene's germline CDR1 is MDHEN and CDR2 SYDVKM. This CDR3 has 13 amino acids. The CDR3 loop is CASSIGVHYGYTF. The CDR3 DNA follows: TGTGCCAGCAGTATCGGGGTACACTATGGCTACACCTTC.

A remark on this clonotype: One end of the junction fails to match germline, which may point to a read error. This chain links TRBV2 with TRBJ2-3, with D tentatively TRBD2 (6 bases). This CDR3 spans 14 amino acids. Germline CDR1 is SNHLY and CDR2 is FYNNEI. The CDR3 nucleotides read TGTGCCAGCAGCCCTCGGGAGTTGACAGATATGCAGTATTTT. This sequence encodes CASSPRELTDMQYF.

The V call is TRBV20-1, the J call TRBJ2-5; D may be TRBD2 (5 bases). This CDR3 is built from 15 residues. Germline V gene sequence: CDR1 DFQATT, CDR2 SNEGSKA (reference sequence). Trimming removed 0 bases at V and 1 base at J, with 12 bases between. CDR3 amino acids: CSARDPGLPQETQYF. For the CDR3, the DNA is TGCAGTGCTAGAGATCCGGGATTACCCCAAGAGACCCAGTACTTC.

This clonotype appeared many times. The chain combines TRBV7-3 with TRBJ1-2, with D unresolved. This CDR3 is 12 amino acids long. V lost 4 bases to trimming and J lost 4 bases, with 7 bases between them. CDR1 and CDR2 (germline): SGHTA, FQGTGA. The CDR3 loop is CASSSDGYGYTF. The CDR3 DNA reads TGTGCCAGCAGCTCGGACGGCTATGGCTACACCTTC. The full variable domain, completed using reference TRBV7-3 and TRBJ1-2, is GAGVSQTPSNKVTEKGKYVELRCDPISGHTALYWYRQSLGQGPEFLIYFQGTGAADDSGLPNDRFFAVRPEGSVSTLKIQRTERGDSAVYLCASSSDGYGYTFGSGTRLTVV.

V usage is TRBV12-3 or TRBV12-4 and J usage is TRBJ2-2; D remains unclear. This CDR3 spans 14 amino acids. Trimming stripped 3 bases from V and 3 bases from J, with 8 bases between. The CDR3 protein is CASSFESHTGELFF. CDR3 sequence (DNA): TGTGCCAGCAGTTTTGAATCCCACACCGGGGAGCTGTTTTTT.

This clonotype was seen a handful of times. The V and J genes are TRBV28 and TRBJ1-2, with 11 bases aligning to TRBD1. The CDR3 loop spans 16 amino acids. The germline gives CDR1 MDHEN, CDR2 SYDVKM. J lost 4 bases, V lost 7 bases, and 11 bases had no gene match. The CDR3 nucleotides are TGTGCCAGCACTTCCACGAGGACAGGGGGCCTCTATGGCTACACCTTC. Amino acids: CASTSTRTGGLYGYTF.

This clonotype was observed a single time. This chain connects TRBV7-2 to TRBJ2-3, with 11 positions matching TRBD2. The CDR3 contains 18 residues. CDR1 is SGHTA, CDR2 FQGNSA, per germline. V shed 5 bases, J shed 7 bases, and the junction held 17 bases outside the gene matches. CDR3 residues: CASSVSSGGGFGRNTQYF. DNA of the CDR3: TGTGCCAGCAGCGTCAGTAGCGGGGGGGGTTTTGGGCGCAATACGCAGTATTTT.

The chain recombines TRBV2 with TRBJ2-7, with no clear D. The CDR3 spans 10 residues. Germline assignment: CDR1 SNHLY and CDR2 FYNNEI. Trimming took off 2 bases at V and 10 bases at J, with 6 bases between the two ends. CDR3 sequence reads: CASSELVQYF. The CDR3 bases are TGTGCCAGCAGTGAATTAGTACAGTACTTC. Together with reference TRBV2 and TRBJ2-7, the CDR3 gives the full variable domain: EPEVTQTPSHQVTQMGQEVILRCVPISNHLYFYWYRQILGQKVEFLVSFYNNEISEKSEIFDDQFSVERPDGSNFTLKIRSTKLEDSAMYFCASSELVQYFGPGTRLTVT.

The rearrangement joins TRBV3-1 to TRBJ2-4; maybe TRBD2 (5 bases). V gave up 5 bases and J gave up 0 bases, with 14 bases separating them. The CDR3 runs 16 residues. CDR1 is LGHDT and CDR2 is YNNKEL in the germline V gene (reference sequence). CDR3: CASSEGTVLAKNIQYF. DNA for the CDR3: TGTGCCAGCAGCGAGGGAACGGTACTAGCCAAAAACATTCAGTACTTC.